This T cell receptor (beta chain) was retrieved from a study of shared clonotypes between healthy human individuals. Whole-study results and caveats: In having few donors, the study represented limited genetic and exposure-history diversity.

The CDR3 spans 15 residues. The ends were cut back, 5 bases at V and 0 bases at J, with 12 bases in the middle. The V gene's germline CDR1 is SNHLY and CDR2 FYNNEI. The assay was immunoSEQ multiplex PCR, and TCRdb's table has in-frame clones only and misses some. Altogether a few million clones are present, almost 96% being singletons, with the ten largest covering less than 0.15%. A CD45RA+ naive subset and a CD45RA-negative memory subset were split from CD4+ cells. With respect to this clone: Its target is unknown.

The sample consisted of naive CD4+ T cells sorted from blood. Sample subset: CD45RA+ positively selected. The receptor was isolated from a young man in good health. V is TRBV2 and J is TRBJ2-3, with D unclear. The CDR3 loop reads CASSSDITSTDTQYF. The CDR3 DNA reads TGTGCCAGCAGTTCTGACATTACTAGCACAGATACGCAGTATTTT.